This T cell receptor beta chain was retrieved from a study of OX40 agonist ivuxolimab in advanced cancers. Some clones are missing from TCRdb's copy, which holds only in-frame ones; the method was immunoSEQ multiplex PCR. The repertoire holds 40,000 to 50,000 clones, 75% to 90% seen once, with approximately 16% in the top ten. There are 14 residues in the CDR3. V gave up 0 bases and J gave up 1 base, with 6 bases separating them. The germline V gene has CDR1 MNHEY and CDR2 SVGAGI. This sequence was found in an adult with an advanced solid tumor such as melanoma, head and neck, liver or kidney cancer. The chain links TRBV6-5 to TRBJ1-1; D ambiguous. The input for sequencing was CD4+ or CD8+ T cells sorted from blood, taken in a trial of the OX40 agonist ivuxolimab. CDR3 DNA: TGTGCCAGCAGTTACTCGATATCGAACACTGAAGCTTTCTTT. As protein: CASSYSISNTEAFF.